This TCR beta chain was profiled in a study of PD-1 blockade in classical Hodgkin lymphoma. Study-wide results and caveats: When nivolumab was started under 1 year after ASCT, patients were excluded.

Data came from immunoSEQ multiplex PCR; TCRdb stores just in-frame clones and leaves some out. The sample has about 20,000 clones; around three quarters are singletons. Turning to this clone: The antigen remains unidentified.

The time point is: cycle 4 day 1 (C4D1), after around six weeks of nivolumab. Relapses following autologous stem cell transplantation were seen in all patients, with brentuximab vedotin exposure varying. CDR3 size: 15 residues. V was trimmed by 8 bases and J by 1 base, leaving 17 bases between them. Germline V CDR1 and CDR2: WNHNN, SYGVQD (reference sequence). This sequence joins TRBV10-1 and TRBJ1-1, with TRBD1 as a possible D gene (5 bases). The material sequenced was peripheral blood mononuclear cells (PBMCs), taken before the fourth cycle of nivolumab. The sequence was obtained from a human donor with classical Hodgkin lymphoma. This chain's CDR3 is CASVPTGLPNTEAFF. The CDR3 DNA is TGCGCCAGCGTACCTACGGGACTCCCGAACACTGAAGCTTTCTTT.